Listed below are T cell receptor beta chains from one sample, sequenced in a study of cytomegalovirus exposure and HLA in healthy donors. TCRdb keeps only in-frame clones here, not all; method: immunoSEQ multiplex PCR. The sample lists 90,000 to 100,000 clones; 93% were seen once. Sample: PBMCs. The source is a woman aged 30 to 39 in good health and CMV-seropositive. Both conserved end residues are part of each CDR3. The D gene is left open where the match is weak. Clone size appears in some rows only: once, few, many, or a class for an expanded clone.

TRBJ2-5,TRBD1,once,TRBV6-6,TGTGCCAGCAGCGAGGACAGGGAGACCCAGTACTTC,CASSEDRETQYF
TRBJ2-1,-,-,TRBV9,TGTGCCAGCGCTGAAGGGGACAATGAGCAGTTCTTC,CASAEGDNEQFF
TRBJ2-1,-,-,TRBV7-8,TGTGCCAGCAGCTTTAGCGGCTACTCCTACAATGAGCAGTTCTTC,CASSFSGYSYNEQFF
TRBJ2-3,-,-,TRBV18,TGTGCCAGCTCACCCCAGTCTGATACGCAGTATTTT,CASSPQSDTQYF
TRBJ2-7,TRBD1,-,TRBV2,TGTGCCAGCAGTGAAGTAGGGGGCGTATCGTACGAGCAGTACTTC,CASSEVGGVSYEQYF
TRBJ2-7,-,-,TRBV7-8,TGTGCCAGCAGCTCCGAGGGAGAGTACGAGCAGTACTTC,CASSSEGEYEQYF
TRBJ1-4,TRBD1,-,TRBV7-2,TGTGCCAGCAGCCAGAGGGACAGCCAACTTAATGAAAAACTGTTTTTT,CASSQRDSQLNEKLFF
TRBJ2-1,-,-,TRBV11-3,TGTGCCAGCAGCCCGAACAGGGACTACAATGAGCAGTTCTTC,CASSPNRDYNEQFF
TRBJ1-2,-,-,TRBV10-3,TGTGCCATCAGCCCGGGGGGGGATGATGGCTACACCTTC,CAISPGGDDGYTF
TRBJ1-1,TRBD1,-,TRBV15,TGTGCCACCAGCAGTGCCATTTTGGGACAGCTGAACACTGAAGCTTTCTTT,CATSSAILGQLNTEAFF
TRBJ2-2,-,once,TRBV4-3,TGCGCCAGCAGCCATGGCGTTCAAGGGGGAGGGCGAACCGGGGAGCTGTTTTTT,CASSHGVQGGGRTGELFF
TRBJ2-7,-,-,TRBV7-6,TGTGCCAGCAGCTTAGCGGTCACGCGACAGTCCTACGAGCAGTACTTC,CASSLAVTRQSYEQYF
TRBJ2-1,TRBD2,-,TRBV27,TGTGCCAGCAGCCGTACTTCGACCCCATCGAGCGGGAGTAAGGAATTCTTC,CASSRTSTPSSGSKEFF
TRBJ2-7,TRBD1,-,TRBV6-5,TGTGCCAGCCTCGGACAGGTCTACGAGCAGTACTTC,CASLGQVYEQYF
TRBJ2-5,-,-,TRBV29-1,TGCAGCGTTGCCATTGGGTCAGGACAAGAGACCCAGTACTTC,CSVAIGSGQETQYF
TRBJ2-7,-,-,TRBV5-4,TGTGCCAGCAGCACATCCTACGAGCAGTACTTC,CASSTSYEQYF
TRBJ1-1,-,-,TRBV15,TGTGCCACCAGCAGAGCAGGGGCCGCAACCACTGAAGCTTTCTTT,CATSRAGAATTEAFF
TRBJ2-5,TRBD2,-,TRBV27,TGTGCCAGCAGTTTATCGCCCTGGGGGGGAGAAGAGACCCAGTACTTC,CASSLSPWGGEETQYF
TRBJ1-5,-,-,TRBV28,TGTGCCAGCAGTCTACGTCCCCGGCCCCAGCATTTT,CASSLRPRPQHF
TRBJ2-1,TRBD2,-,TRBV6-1,TGTGCCAGCAGGGGGGGAGGGTTGTACAACAATGAGCAGTTCTTC,CASRGGGLYNNEQFF
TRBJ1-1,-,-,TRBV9,TGTGCCAGCAGCGTCAAATCCGACACTCTGAACACTGAAGCTTTCTTT,CASSVKSDTLNTEAFF
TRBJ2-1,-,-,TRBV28,TGTGCCAGCAGTTTCAGGGGCGGGAGCTCCTACAATGAGCAGTTCTTC,CASSFRGGSSYNEQFF
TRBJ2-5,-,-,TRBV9,TGTGCCAGCAGCGTAAGGGGGAGACAAGAGACCCAGTACTTC,CASSVRGRQETQYF
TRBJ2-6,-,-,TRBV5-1,TGCGCCAGCAGCTTGCCCGCCGGGACTGGGGCCAACGTCCTGACTTTC,CASSLPAGTGANVLTF
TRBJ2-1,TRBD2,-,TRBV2,TGTGCCAGCGGGGTACTAGCGGGGGGTGTCAATGAGCAGTTCTTC,CASGVLAGGVNEQFF
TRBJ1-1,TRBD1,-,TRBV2,TGTGCCAGCAGTAGGGACAGTTACACTGAAGCTTTCTTT,CASSRDSYTEAFF
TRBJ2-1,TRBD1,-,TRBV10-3,TGTGCCATCACTTACAGGGGGCCTTACAATGAGCAGTTCTTC,CAITYRGPYNEQFF
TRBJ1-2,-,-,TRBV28,TGTGCCAGCAGTTCACCGCTAATGGGCTACACCTTC,CASSSPLMGYTF
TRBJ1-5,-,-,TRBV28,TGTGCCAGCAGTTTTCTTAGCAATCAGCCCCAGCATTTT,CASSFLSNQPQHF
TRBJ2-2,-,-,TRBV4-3,TGCGCCAGCAGCCAAGGGCCAGCCAGGGCCGGGGAGCTGTTTTTT,CASSQGPARAGELFF
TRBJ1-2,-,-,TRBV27,TGTGCCAGCAGGGGTGGGCCGGGCTACACCTTC,CASRGGPGYTF
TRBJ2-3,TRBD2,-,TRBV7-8,TGTGCCAGCAGCTTGCGGGAGACCACAGATACGCAGTATTTT,CASSLRETTDTQYF